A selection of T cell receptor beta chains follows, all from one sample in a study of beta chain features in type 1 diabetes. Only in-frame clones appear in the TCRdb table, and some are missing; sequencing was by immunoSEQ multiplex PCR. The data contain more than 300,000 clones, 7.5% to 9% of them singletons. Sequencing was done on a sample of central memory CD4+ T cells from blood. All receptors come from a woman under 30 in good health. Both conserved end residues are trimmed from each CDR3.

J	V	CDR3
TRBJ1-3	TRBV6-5	ASSYSVTGAGNTIY
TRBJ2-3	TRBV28	ASSRIAGSTDTQY
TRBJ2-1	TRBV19	ASSPSTSGLGPYNEQF
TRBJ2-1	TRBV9	ASSVGPSGSNEQF
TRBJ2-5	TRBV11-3	ASSLGPSGTHTQY
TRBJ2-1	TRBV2	ASQTGGGMNEQF
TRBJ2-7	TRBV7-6	ASSLGGVIGEQY
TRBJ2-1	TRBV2	ASSEAGRRNEQF
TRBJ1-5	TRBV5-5	ASSLFQGQPQH
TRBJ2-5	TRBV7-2	ASSPTRETQY
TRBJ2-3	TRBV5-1	ASSPIGTGTGVGDTQY
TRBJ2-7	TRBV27	ASSSPGQGWGEQY
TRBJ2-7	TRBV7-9	ASSPDNSYEQY
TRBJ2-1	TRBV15	ATSRASRSSGDNEQF